This is a list of T cell receptor beta chains from one sample in a study of CXCR3-negative and CXCR3-positive naive CD8 T cells. TCRdb reprocessed the 5' RACE reads and keeps a single row for each CDR3 protein, giving no DNA. Across 100,000 to 150,000 distinct CDR3 sequences, the top ten clones capture 0.49% of the sample. Sequencing was performed on naive CXCR3- CD8+ T cells from blood. The receptor set was obtained from a human donor in good health. Some clones in this sample may be carry-over from other donors' samples. CDR3s include the opening cysteine and the closing phenylalanine or tryptophan.

CDR3 protein,V gene,J gene
CASSLGPDYEQYF,TRBV7-6,TRBJ2-7
CSVETGHPYEQYF,TRBV29-1,TRBJ2-7
CASSLGLAGNEQFF,TRBV28,TRBJ2-1
CASSLFGQGAGELFF,TRBV6-2/TRBV6-3,TRBJ2-2
CASSIAGLAGGNEQFF,TRBV19,TRBJ2-1
CASSLRVGELFF,TRBV5-1,TRBJ2-2
CASSNATSEGATDTQYF,TRBV21-1,TRBJ2-3
CASTSGVYNEQFF,TRBV6-2/TRBV6-3,TRBJ2-1
CASSLLLAGESTDTQYF,TRBV28,TRBJ2-3
CASPSLQGWGNTEAFF,TRBV27,TRBJ1-1
CASSVGTGELFF,TRBV19,TRBJ2-2
CASSFRGSLGETQYF,TRBV5-6,TRBJ2-5
CASNNIRSSYNEQFF,TRBV2,TRBJ2-1
CASSREGTASSYNEQLF,TRBV21-1,TRBJ2-1
CASRNESWSETQYF,TRBV19,TRBJ2-5
CASRPSSGSSYEQYF,TRBV5-1,TRBJ2-7